The present TCR beta chain was sequenced within a study of T cells in Graves' hyperthyroidism and ophthalmopathy. The investigators amplified TCR beta CDR3 regions from RNA transcripts. HTBI primers were used for first-round RT-PCR of the TCR CDR3. TCRdb itself ran the multiplex PCR reads through MiXCR, one entry per CDR3 protein. The sample lists a few hundred thousand distinct CDR3 sequences, roughly an eighth occurring once. The V end was cut by 10 bases, the J end by 3 bases, with 13 bases between. The CDR3 loop spans 12 amino acids. Per the germline V gene, CDR1 is MDHEN and CDR2 is SYDVKM. This clonotype appeared many times.

This receptor was obtained from a woman between 18 and 30 years old with Graves' hyperthyroidism. The material sequenced was blood. The chain links TRBV28 to TRBJ2-7; D is possibly TRBD2 (5 bases). CDR3 sequence: CATSLSFYEQYF. The CDR3 nucleotides are TGTGCCACTAGCCTATCCTTCTACGAGCAGTACTTC.